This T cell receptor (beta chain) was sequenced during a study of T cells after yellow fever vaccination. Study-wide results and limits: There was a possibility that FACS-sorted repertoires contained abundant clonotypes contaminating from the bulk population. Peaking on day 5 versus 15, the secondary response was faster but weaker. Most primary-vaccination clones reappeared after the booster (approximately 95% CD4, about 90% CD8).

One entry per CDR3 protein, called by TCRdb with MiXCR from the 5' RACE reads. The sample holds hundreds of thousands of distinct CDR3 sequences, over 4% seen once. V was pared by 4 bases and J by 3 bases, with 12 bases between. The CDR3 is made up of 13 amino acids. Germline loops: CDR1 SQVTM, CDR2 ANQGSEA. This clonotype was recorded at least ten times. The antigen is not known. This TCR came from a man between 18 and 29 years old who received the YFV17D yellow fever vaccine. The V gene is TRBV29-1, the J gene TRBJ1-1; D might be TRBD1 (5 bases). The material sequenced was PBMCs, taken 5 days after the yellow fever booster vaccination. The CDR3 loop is CSVARRADTEAFF. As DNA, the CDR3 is TGCAGCGTTGCTCGCAGGGCGGACACTGAAGCTTTCTTT. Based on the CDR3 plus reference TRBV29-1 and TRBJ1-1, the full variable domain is SAVISQKPSRDICQRGTSLTIQCQVDSQVTMMFWYRQQPGQSLTLIATANQGSEATYESGFVIDKFPISRPNLTFSTLTVSNMSPEDSSIYLCSVARRADTEAFFGQGTRLTVV.